Below, 2 T cell receptor beta chains from the same sample are listed, as sequenced in a study of blood T cell repertoires in COVID-19. The repertoire was sequenced with immunoSEQ multiplex PCR; TCRdb's copy has only in-frame clones and lacks some. Found here are 50,000 to 80,000 clones, around three quarters of them singletons; the top ten hold more than 5%. The specimen was peripheral blood. The receptors were gathered from a human donor in a cohort sampled during active COVID-19.

The chain uses TRBV10-1 and TRBJ1-6; D remains ambiguous. The CDR3 runs 14 residues. The V gene's germline CDR1 is WNHNN and CDR2 SYGVQD (reference sequence). V was shortened by 2 bases and J by 10 bases, with 12 bases between the two germline ends. DNA of the CDR3: TGCGCCAGCAGTGAGCGGCCAGGAGGCTCACCCCTCCACTTT. Translated: CASSERPGGSPLHF.

This clone was detected only a few times. The rearrangement uses TRBV6-2 or TRBV6-3 and TRBJ1-4, with D possibly matching TRBD1 (5 bases). V lost 0 bases and J lost 7, with 12 bases in between. This CDR3 region has 15 residues. Germline values: CDR1 MNHEY, CDR2 SVGEGT. CDR3 sequence (DNA): TGTGCCAGCAGTTACTCGTCCAGGGCGGCTGAAAAACTGTTTTTT. The encoded protein is CASSYSSRAAEKLFF.